This T cell receptor beta chain was sequenced during a study of CD8 T cells in Susac syndrome (dated by TCRdb to between 2017 and 2020). As for the study more broadly: Of the Susac syndrome patients who were sequenced, over five had clinically active disease and eight or nine were in clinical remission. At blood withdrawal, Susac syndrome patients were either therapy-naive, taking corticosteroids (in some cases with IVIg as well), or taking IVIg alone. The study used repertoire sequencing to test whether antigen drove CD8+ T cell activation and differentiation in Susac syndrome. What the authors observed across the whole study: In patients with Susac syndrome, the CD4+ T cell repertoire showed no detectable clonal expansion. The number of individuals in the TCR sequencing and HLA analysis was recognized as being relatively small.

RNA was extracted using the RNeasy kit, and about 0.45 to 1 ug of the RNA was reverse transcribed with random hexamers. The immunoSEQ multiplex PCR assay, covering 54 Vbeta and 13 Jbeta segments, was used to amplify TCR beta CDR3 regions. To correct PCR amplification bias, a synthetic template baseline was used for both primer optimization and computational correction. Per the original workflow: Reads were annotated to V, D and J genes according to IMGT and were analyzed with immunoSEQ Analyzer, with only productive sequences retained. To calculate clonality, Shannon entropy was normalized by log2 of the number of productive unique sequences and then subtracted from one. For each patient and control, public and private clones were evaluated within the 100 most prevalent clones. Clones were defined as Susac-specific when absent from the healthy and MS cohorts, from some 1,100 published viral clones and from other ImmuneACCESS disease sequences. Using fastp at Q25 and MiXCR, TCRdb reprocessed the public reads and kept productive beta chains. Every distinct CDR3 protein forms one entry, paired with its most common genes and DNA. TCRdb's processing, not the authors', yielded these V and J calls. The sample data list 240,000 or so distinct CDR3 sequences, and roughly 95% of these were observed just once. The top ten clonotypes cover about 0.094% of the sample.

Note on this clonotype: Its antigen is currently not known. Within one base of it there is no much larger clone, and no base qualities were kept.

The cysteine opens and the phenylalanine closes a CDR3 of 11 amino acids. Of all the DNA, just the CDR3 is kept, 33 bases in frame from base 1. Peripheral blood CD8+ and CD4+ T cells from healthy donors, Susac syndrome patients and multiple sclerosis patients were profiled using high-throughput TCR beta sequencing. The Susac syndrome patients fulfilled recently defined diagnostic criteria for either definite or probable disease. Bulk CD8+ and CD4+ T cells were purified magnetically by negative isolation, whereas CD8+ TEMRA cells were enriched by FACS. Blood was collected in EDTA tubes and processed within 24 hours, with PBMCs isolated through density gradient centrifugation. PBMCs intended for TCR sequencing were cryopreserved in liquid nitrogen and were subsequently thawed in a 37 degrees C water bath. Purity of sorted or isolated CD4+, CD8+ and CD8+ TEMRA cells was at least 90%.

What was sequenced was CD4+ T cells from PBMCs. The origin of this receptor is a human donor with Susac syndrome. The sequence is built from TRBV21-1 and TRBJ2-7. TRBV21-1 is deemed a pseudogene. The DNA sequence is as follows: TGTGCCAGCAGCAACCAGGCCGGGCAGTACTTC. Its protein reads: CASSNQAGQYF.